This T cell receptor (beta chain) appears in the sequencing data of a study of T cell responses to AZD1222 COVID-19 vaccine. Trimming cost V 7 bases and J 7 bases; bases outside gene matches: 9. Germline-derived CDR1 and CDR2 are MDHEN and SYDVKM. The CDR3 has 14 residues. This clone was seen once. Its antigen is undetermined. Study-wide findings and caveats: Donors in the cohort were predominantly white British and more often female, and clonal diversity was possibly underestimated.

Assay: immunoSEQ multiplex PCR; the TCRdb copy retains only in-frame clones and omits some. The data show about 220,000 clones, about 93% seen once. The input for sequencing was peripheral blood, taken on day 0 of MenACWY control vaccination. The sequence came from an adult in good health. J is TRBJ1-5 and V is TRBV28, with 8 bases matching TRBD1. The CDR3 nucleotides are TGTGCCAGCATTACAACAGGGGGGAGGCAGCCCCAGCATTTT. It encodes CASITTGGRQPQHF.